The present TCR beta chain was sequenced within a study of blood T cells in healthy people across ages. A second PCR of 7 to 11 cycles used a sample-barcoded 5' primer and a J-beta primer mix. TCRdb re-called the 5' RACE reads with MiXCR, one entry per CDR3 protein. This table holds 1.5 million to 2 million distinct CDR3 sequences, roughly 49% found once. The V end lost 5 bases, the J end lost 8 bases, and 16 bases lay between the germline ends. Germline CDR1 LGHNA, CDR2 YSLEER. The CDR3 runs 15 residues. The sequence was obtained from a woman aged 35 to 49 in good health. Sequenced input: blood. J is TRBJ1-6 and V is TRBV4-3; D call uncertain. As DNA, the CDR3 is TGCGCCAGCAGCACCAACACGGTCCGGGATTCACCCCTCCACTTT. Amino acid sequence: CASSTNTVRDSPLHF.